This T cell receptor beta chain was observed in a study of blood T cell repertoires in COVID-19. Looking at the study overall: Sources were T cells, B-cell-depleted T cells, or PBMCs; the material itself was cDNA or gDNA.

Study processing details: Reference gene primers were amplified, and this amplification served to estimate nucleated cell counts. Sequencing used immunoSEQ multiplex PCR; TCRdb keeps in-frame clones, though not all of them. The V and J calls and clone size were taken over from that table, and D and trimming were inferred from the DNA. The sample gives roughly 89,000 clones, about 82% of which show up once; 15% to 17% is in the top ten. This receptor was obtained from an elderly woman with acute or convalescent COVID-19. Sequenced: peripheral blood.

The chain's CDR3 is CASSYAGNQPQHF. The CDR3, as DNA: TGTGCCAGCAGTTACGCAGGGAATCAGCCCCAGCATTTT. The chain carries TRBV6-5 and TRBJ1-5, with a weak D call TRBD1 (5 bases). The CDR3 totals 13 residues. CDR1 is MNHEY and CDR2 is SVGAGI in the germline V gene. The V gene lost 2 bases and the J gene lost 4 bases, with 6 bases spanning the gap.